The TCR beta chain under discussion was sequenced for a study of blood T cell repertoires in COVID-19. Sequenced by immunoSEQ multiplex PCR; TCRdb stores in-frame clones only, minus some. The table includes more than 200,000 clones, 83% detected once. Germline-derived CDR1 and CDR2 are SGHDN and FVKESK. The CDR3 runs to 18 residues. V trimming: 3 bases; J trimming: 2 bases; junction bases outside the gene matches: 11. The receptor's source is a man aged 35-49 years with active or convalescent COVID-19. The V and J genes are TRBV14 and TRBJ2-3; TRBD2 aligns across 10 bases. The specimen was peripheral blood. CDR3 amino acids: CASSQLLIAGGFTDTQYF. CDR3 DNA: TGTGCCAGCAGCCAGTTGCTGATAGCGGGGGGATTCACAGATACGCAGTATTTT.